Listed below are T cell receptor beta chains from one sample, sequenced in a study of blood T cell repertoires in COVID-19. Some clones are missing from TCRdb's copy, which holds only in-frame ones; the method was immunoSEQ multiplex PCR. The sample has roughly 110,000 clones, about two thirds seen once. The specimen was peripheral blood. The receptors originated from a human donor with acute or convalescent COVID-19. The donor label of this sample is uncertain. CDR3s include the opening cysteine and the closing phenylalanine or tryptophan. Each record gives: V gene, clone size, CDR3 length, D gene, J gene, CDR3 DNA, CDR3 protein. The D gene is left open where the match is weak. Expanded clones are given a class, and other clones once, few, many or no size at all.

V gene: TRBV2
clone size: once
CDR3 length: 16
D gene: NA
J gene: TRBJ1-3
CDR3 DNA: TGTGCCAGCACATTAACGGTAACAGGGACTGGAAACACCATATATTTT
CDR3 protein: CASTLTVTGTGNTIYF

V gene: TRBV5-1
clone size: once
CDR3 length: 14
D gene: NA
J gene: TRBJ1-1
CDR3 DNA: TGCGCCAGCAGGTCACGACAGTCGAACACTGAAGCTTTCTTT
CDR3 protein: CASRSRQSNTEAFF

V gene: TRBV19
clone size: many
CDR3 length: 15
D gene: TRBD1
J gene: TRBJ1-2
CDR3 DNA: TGTGCCAGTAGGAACTCAGGGGGCTTAAACTATGGCTACACCTTC
CDR3 protein: CASRNSGGLNYGYTF

V gene: TRBV29-1
clone size: NA
CDR3 length: 12
D gene: NA
J gene: TRBJ1-1
CDR3 DNA: TGCAGCGTTACCTCGGGGGGTGTGGGAGCTTTCTTT
CDR3 protein: CSVTSGGVGAFF

V gene: TRBV3-1/TRBV3-2
clone size: NA
CDR3 length: 14
D gene: NA
J gene: TRBJ2-1
CDR3 DNA: TGTGCCAGCAGCCAGGCGGAAACAAGGAATGAGCAGTTCTTC
CDR3 protein: CASSQAETRNEQFF

V gene: TRBV7-4
clone size: few
CDR3 length: 15
D gene: NA
J gene: TRBJ1-5
CDR3 DNA: TGTGCCAGCAGTTCGGGAGGCGGAGGGAATCAGCCCCAGCATTTT
CDR3 protein: CASSSGGGGNQPQHF

V gene: TRBV12-3/TRBV12-4
clone size: few
CDR3 length: 13
D gene: NA
J gene: TRBJ2-7
CDR3 DNA: TGTGCCAGCAGTTTCTCGCAGGTCTACGAGCAGTACTTC
CDR3 protein: CASSFSQVYEQYF

V gene: TRBV19
clone size: NA
CDR3 length: 17
D gene: TRBD1
J gene: TRBJ2-2
CDR3 DNA: TGTGCCAGTAGAACTACAGGGGGCCTGGCGAACACCGGGGAGCTGTTTTTT
CDR3 protein: CASRTTGGLANTGELFF

V gene: TRBV5-6
clone size: NA
CDR3 length: 15
D gene: NA
J gene: TRBJ1-6
CDR3 DNA: TGTGCCAGCAGCTTCGTATCGGGTAGCGTTTCACCCCTCCACTTT
CDR3 protein: CASSFVSGSVSPLHF

V gene: TRBV5-5
clone size: NA
CDR3 length: 17
D gene: TRBD2
J gene: TRBJ2-2
CDR3 DNA: TGTGCCAGCAGCTCACGACTAGCGGGGGGGAACACCGGGGAGCTGTTTTTT
CDR3 protein: CASSSRLAGGNTGELFF

V gene: TRBV28
clone size: NA
CDR3 length: 14
D gene: NA
J gene: TRBJ1-5
CDR3 DNA: TGTGCCAGCAGACCGCAGGGCGGCAATCAGCCCCAGCATTTT
CDR3 protein: CASRPQGGNQPQHF

V gene: TRBV2
clone size: NA
CDR3 length: 13
D gene: NA
J gene: TRBJ2-5
CDR3 DNA: TGTGCCAGCAGTGACCCGAGGGGGGAGACCCAGTACTTC
CDR3 protein: CASSDPRGETQYF

V gene: TRBV19
clone size: once
CDR3 length: 14
D gene: NA
J gene: TRBJ2-2
CDR3 DNA: TGTGCCAGTAGTACGGGGTGGGGTACCGGGGAGCTGTTTTTT
CDR3 protein: CASSTGWGTGELFF

V gene: TRBV2
clone size: NA
CDR3 length: 15
D gene: TRBD2
J gene: TRBJ2-1
CDR3 DNA: TGTGCCAGCACCGGGACTAGCGGGGCCTACAATGAGCAGTTCTTC
CDR3 protein: CASTGTSGAYNEQFF

V gene: TRBV5-1
clone size: NA
CDR3 length: 13
D gene: NA
J gene: TRBJ2-7
CDR3 DNA: TGCGCCAGCAGCTTGCGGGACAACTACGAGCAGTACTTC
CDR3 protein: CASSLRDNYEQYF

V gene: TRBV5-1
clone size: NA
CDR3 length: 17
D gene: NA
J gene: TRBJ2-7
CDR3 DNA: TGCGCCAGCAGCCTGTTGGGGCGACGGGGGGCACCCTACGAGCAGTACTTC
CDR3 protein: CASSLLGRRGAPYEQYF

V gene: TRBV19
clone size: NA
CDR3 length: 16
D gene: NA
J gene: TRBJ1-5
CDR3 DNA: TGTGCCAGTAGTATAGTCGCCAACAGGGGCAATCAGCCCCAGCATTTT
CDR3 protein: CASSIVANRGNQPQHF

V gene: TRBV28
clone size: NA
CDR3 length: 15
D gene: NA
J gene: TRBJ2-3
CDR3 DNA: TGTGCCAGCAGTTTACGCGGGACCACGATGGATACGCAGTATTTT
CDR3 protein: CASSLRGTTMDTQYF

V gene: TRBV18
clone size: NA
CDR3 length: 12
D gene: NA
J gene: TRBJ1-4
CDR3 DNA: TGTGCCAGCTCCGCCCACTATGAAAAACTGTTTTTT
CDR3 protein: CASSAHYEKLFF

V gene: TRBV24-1
clone size: few
CDR3 length: 18
D gene: TRBD1
J gene: TRBJ2-5
CDR3 DNA: TGTGCCACCAGTGATTTGCGGGGGACACAGGGGGCCCAAGAGACCCAGTACTTC
CDR3 protein: CATSDLRGTQGAQETQYF

V gene: TRBV30
clone size: NA
CDR3 length: 15
D gene: NA
J gene: TRBJ2-1
CDR3 DNA: TGTGCCTGGAGTGTACGCGGGGGCGCCTACAATGAGCAGTTCTTC
CDR3 protein: CAWSVRGGAYNEQFF

V gene: TRBV7-9
clone size: NA
CDR3 length: 15
D gene: TRBD1
J gene: TRBJ2-5
CDR3 DNA: TGTGCCAGCAGCTCCGGGACAGGGCTGCAAGAGACCCAGTACTTC
CDR3 protein: CASSSGTGLQETQYF

V gene: TRBV7-9
clone size: NA
CDR3 length: 13
D gene: NA
J gene: TRBJ1-1
CDR3 DNA: TGTGCCAGCAGCTTATCGGTGAACACTGAAGCTTTCTTT
CDR3 protein: CASSLSVNTEAFF

V gene: TRBV9
clone size: NA
CDR3 length: 14
D gene: NA
J gene: TRBJ2-5
CDR3 DNA: TGTGCCAGCAGCTCAGGAGGGGGCTGGGAGACCCAGTACTTC
CDR3 protein: CASSSGGGWETQYF

V gene: TRBV20-1
clone size: NA
CDR3 length: 11
D gene: NA
J gene: TRBJ2-3
CDR3 DNA: TGCAGTGGGGAGATCACAGATACGCAGTATTTT
CDR3 protein: CSGEITDTQYF

V gene: TRBV6-1
clone size: NA
CDR3 length: 15
D gene: TRBD2
J gene: TRBJ2-7
CDR3 DNA: TGTGCCAGCAGTGAGGGGAGCGGGGGGCCCTACGAGCAGTACTTC
CDR3 protein: CASSEGSGGPYEQYF

V gene: TRBV6-1
clone size: NA
CDR3 length: 13
D gene: NA
J gene: TRBJ1-6
CDR3 DNA: TGTGCCAGCAGTGAAGTCAGGGGTTCACCCCTCCACTTT
CDR3 protein: CASSEVRGSPLHF

V gene: TRBV7-2
clone size: NA
CDR3 length: 14
D gene: NA
J gene: TRBJ2-5
CDR3 DNA: TGTGCCAGCAGCTTAGCCAGGGGTCAACAGACCCAGTACTTC
CDR3 protein: CASSLARGQQTQYF

V gene: TRBV27
clone size: NA
CDR3 length: 17
D gene: NA
J gene: TRBJ2-1
CDR3 DNA: TGTGCCAGCAGTCTAGGTTCCGGGCGCGGGGCATACAATGAGCAGTTCTTC
CDR3 protein: CASSLGSGRGAYNEQFF

V gene: TRBV18
clone size: NA
CDR3 length: 13
D gene: TRBD1
J gene: TRBJ1-1
CDR3 DNA: TGTGCCAGCTCACACAGGGGTAACACTGAAGCTTTCTTT
CDR3 protein: CASSHRGNTEAFF

V gene: TRBV30
clone size: NA
CDR3 length: 13
D gene: TRBD1
J gene: TRBJ1-6
CDR3 DNA: TGTGCCTGGATGGGACAGGGGAATTCACCCCTCCACTTT
CDR3 protein: CAWMGQGNSPLHF

V gene: TRBV29-1
clone size: few
CDR3 length: 12
D gene: NA
J gene: TRBJ2-3
CDR3 DNA: TGCAGCGTTGAAATCGGCACAGATACGCAGTATTTT
CDR3 protein: CSVEIGTDTQYF

V gene: TRBV6-6
clone size: NA
CDR3 length: 11
D gene: NA
J gene: TRBJ2-7
CDR3 DNA: TGTGCCAGCAGGCAGGCCTACGAGCAGTACTTC
CDR3 protein: CASRQAYEQYF

V gene: TRBV28
clone size: NA
CDR3 length: 11
D gene: NA
J gene: TRBJ1-2
CDR3 DNA: TGTGCCAGCAGCACTTCCTATGGCTACACCTTC
CDR3 protein: CASSTSYGYTF

V gene: TRBV11-2
clone size: NA
CDR3 length: 14
D gene: TRBD1
J gene: TRBJ2-7
CDR3 DNA: TGTGCCAGCAGCCCAGGACAGGGGGCGCAGGAGCAGTACTTC
CDR3 protein: CASSPGQGAQEQYF